This T cell receptor beta chain was found in a study of CD8+ T cells in alopecia areata. RNA was isolated and reverse transcribed to cDNA, the sequencing template. Generated by immunoSEQ multiplex PCR, the TCRdb table keeps only in-frame clones and is missing some. The data show about 150,000 clones, around 50% seen once. The CDR3 runs 20 residues. Peripheral blood, together with lesional scalp punch biopsies, was collected from alopecia areata patients. This sequence joins TRBV1 and TRBJ1-2; the D call TRBD1 from the table was never checked on the DNA. TRBV1 is a pseudogene. The material was CD4+ T cells sorted from blood, obtained at week 0. This receptor was identified in a human donor with alopecia areata. CDR3 bases: TGCACCAGCAGCCCGGACAGCTACGGCAGACAGACGGTTTCTAACTATGGCTACACCTTC. Protein product: CTSSPDSYGRQTVSNYGYTF.